This TCR beta chain is from a study of T cells in Graves' hyperthyroidism and ophthalmopathy. Points from the study as a whole: With a median lead of around 6.7 months before onset, the model predicted ophthalmopathy. Most clonotypes expanded in thyroid above 0.001 were likewise present in blood.

Amplified TCR beta CDR3 regions came from RNA transcripts. First-round RT-PCR targeting the TCR CDR3 was performed with the HTBI primer set. TCRdb reanalysed the multiplex PCR reads using MiXCR and keeps one entry per CDR3 protein. The repertoire holds roughly 380,000 distinct CDR3 sequences, with roughly 13% as singletons. There are a few counts of this clonotype. Its cognate antigen is unknown. With a duration under 2 months, the hyperthyroidism was newly diagnosed in patients aged 18 to 65. Uncontrolled infection, other autoimmune disease, pregnancy or lactation disqualified patients from enrolment. Trimming pared 5 bases from V and 0 bases from J, leaving 11 bases between. CDR1 and CDR2 (germline): MNHEY, SVGEGT. CDR3 length equals 16 residues.

V gene TRBV6-2 or TRBV6-3 combines with J gene TRBJ2-6, with D uncertain. Sequencing was carried out using blood. This sequence was found in a woman aged 18 to 35 with Graves' hyperthyroidism. The CDR3 nucleotides are TGTGCCAGCAGTAAGGACGCAGGCTCTGGGGCCAACGTCCTGACTTTC. Translated: CASSKDAGSGANVLTF.